This TCR beta chain originates from a study of cytomegalovirus exposure and HLA in healthy donors. Whole-study findings and limits: TCR beta V- and J-gene trimming, according to a later analysis, was linked to a missense DCLRE1C variant.

The CDR3 totals 12 residues. CDR1 and CDR2 (germline): SNHLY, FYNNEI. After removal of 7 bases from V and 8 bases from J, the junction contained 5 bases not matched to a gene. PCR used 60 Vbeta primers and 13 Jbeta primers. Measured with immunoSEQ multiplex PCR; TCRdb has only the in-frame clones, and not every one. Here the sample spans about 120,000 clones, approximately 80% being singletons. With regard to this clone: The antigen is undetermined.

The rearrangement uses TRBV2 and TRBJ1-1, with 9 bases that match TRBD1. Sample: PBMCs. This TCR was recovered from a man aged 45-65 years in good health and CMV-seropositive. CDR3 coding DNA: TGTGCCAGCAACCGGGACAGGGCCGAAGCTTTCTTT. The encoded protein is CASNRDRAEAFF.